The 30 T cell receptor beta chains given below trace back to one sample, sequenced in a study of CD8+ T cells in alopecia areata. The authors extracted RNA and reverse transcribed it into cDNA as the sequencing template. TCRdb's table, derived via immunoSEQ multiplex PCR, lists solely in-frame clones and lacks some. The sample contains 75,000 to 100,000 clones, around 38% of which appear only once. The sample taken for sequencing was CD4+ T cells sorted from blood. The receptors were sampled from a human donor with alopecia areata.

The J gene is TRBJ1-2, the V gene TRBV2; D unclear. V was clipped by 2 bases and J by 7 bases, with 11 bases between them. The germline gives CDR1 SNHLY, CDR2 FYNNEI. CDR3 size: 13 residues. The CDR3 sequence: CASSERRAVGYTF. The DNA for the CDR3 is TGTGCCAGCAGTGAACGGAGGGCTGTTGGCTACACCTTC.

This clone appeared a few times. This chain links TRBV19 with TRBJ2-3; TRBD2 matches at 7 bases. Germline CDR1 and CDR2: LNHDA and SQIVND (reference sequence). V dropped 6 bases and J dropped 2; count of bases not matched to a gene: 5. This CDR3 has 14 residues. CDR3 protein: CASSPSGDTDTQYF. Here the CDR3 DNA reads TGTGCCAGTAGCCCCAGCGGGGACACAGATACGCAGTATTTT.

The chain couples TRBV29-1 to TRBJ2-7; D may be TRBD2 (6 bases). V lost 3 bases and J lost 1, with 16 bases in between. The CDR3 runs 15 residues. Germline CDR1 and CDR2: SQVTM and ANQGSEA. The CDR3 region has the DNA TGCAGCGTTGATTATTCCAAGGAGGGTTCCTACGAGCAGTACTTC. This codes for CSVDYSKEGSYEQYF.

There are a few counts of this clone. The V gene is TRBV5-4, the J gene TRBJ2-7; the match to TRBD2 covers 7 bases. Germline loops: CDR1 SGHNT, CDR2 YYREEE (reference sequence). V shed 0 bases, J shed 3 bases, and the junction held 3 bases outside the gene matches. This CDR3 contains 14 residues. This chain's CDR3 is CASSLAAGVYEQYF. The CDR3 coding sequence is TGTGCCAGCAGCTTGGCCGCGGGGGTCTACGAGCAGTACTTC.

The chain couples TRBV15 to TRBJ2-3; maybe TRBD2 (7 bases). Germline lookup yields CDR1 LNHNV and CDR2 YYDKDF (reference sequence). V lost 0 bases to trimming and J lost 2 bases, with 15 bases between them. The CDR3 runs 17 residues. CDR3 in DNA: TGTGCCACCAGCAGAGATTCGTTCGGGGGGCCCACAGATACGCAGTATTTT. As protein: CATSRDSFGGPTDTQYF.

CDR3 sequence reads: CAWSVLGRSNQPQHF. The CDR3 coding sequence is TGTGCCTGGAGTGTATTGGGACGGAGCAATCAGCCCCAGCATTTT. V and J are TRBV30 and TRBJ1-5; D is perhaps TRBD1 (5 bases). Trimming took off 0 bases at V and 1 base at J, with 10 bases between the two ends. The CDR3 is 15 residues long. Germline CDR1 and CDR2: GTSNPN and SVGIG (reference sequence).

The chain joins TRBV6-5 to TRBJ2-1; D remains ambiguous. Germline loops: CDR1 MNHEY, CDR2 SVGAGI. The V end was cut by 8 bases, the J end by 7 bases, with 15 bases between. The CDR3 contains 13 residues. CDR3 sequence: CASLPVTGNEQFF. In DNA form, the CDR3 reads TGTGCCAGCCTACCTGTCACTGGGAATGAGCAGTTCTTC.

The rearrangement uses TRBV30 and TRBJ1-5; D uncertain. This CDR3 spans 12 amino acids. V was clipped by 1 base and J by 9 bases, with 10 bases between them. In germline, CDR1 is GTSNPN, CDR2 SVGIG (reference sequence). DNA of the CDR3: TGTGCCTGGAGTGAGGTGGTAGGGCCCCAGCATTTT. It yields the protein CAWSEVVGPQHF.

V is TRBV7-2 and J is TRBJ2-5; D is unresolved. This CDR3 has 13 residues. V was clipped by 4 bases and J by 7 bases, with 13 bases between them. From germline, CDR1 is SGHTA and CDR2 FQGNSA. The CDR3 loop is CASSSGALRTQYF. The CDR3 coding sequence is TGTGCCAGCAGCTCAGGTGCTTTGAGGACCCAGTACTTC.

The chain employs TRBV30 and TRBJ2-5; no definite D call. The CDR3 runs to 12 residues. Trimming removed 4 bases at V and 4 bases at J, with 10 bases between. Germline CDR1 reads GTSNPN; CDR2 reads SVGIG (reference sequence). The CDR3 DNA follows: TGTGCCTGGATTACGAGGTCAGAGACCCAGTACTTC. Translated, it gives CAWITRSETQYF.

This chain connects TRBV30 to TRBJ2-7; D may correspond to TRBD1 or TRBD2 (5 bases each). The germline V and J ends were trimmed by 5 bases and 2 bases, with 13 bases remaining between them. CDR1 and CDR2 from the germline V gene are GTSNPN and SVGIG (reference sequence). The CDR3 length is 13 residues. In DNA form, the CDR3 reads TGTGCCTGGGGGGGACCCGCTACCTACGAGCAGTACTTC. It translates to CAWGGPATYEQYF. Filled out from reference TRBV30 and TRBJ2-7, the complete variable domain reads SQTIHQWPATLVQPVGSPLSLECTVEGTSNPNLYWYRQAAGRGLQLLFYSVGIGQISSEVPQNLSASRPQDRQFILSSKKLLLSDSGFYLCAWGGPATYEQYFGPGTRLTVT.

This clone was seen a single time. V usage is TRBV6-5 and J usage is TRBJ2-7; weak D call: TRBD1 (5 bases). CDR1 and CDR2 from the germline V gene are MNHEY and SVGAGI. Trimming pared 6 bases from V and 3 bases from J, leaving 15 bases between. The CDR3 is 14 amino acids. CDR3 nucleotides: TGTGCCAGCAGAGACAGTCGCTTCCTCTACGAGCAGTACTTC. Protein: CASRDSRFLYEQYF.

The V call is TRBV7-8, the J call TRBJ2-1; 10 bases map to TRBD2. The CDR3 totals 18 residues. Germline lookup yields CDR1 SGHVS and CDR2 FQNEAQ. With 1 base clipped from V and 2 bases from J, the junction kept 8 bases outside the gene matches. DNA for the CDR3: TGTGCCAGCAGCTTAGTTCTAGCGGGAGCGAGCACCTACAATGAGCAGTTCTTC. Amino acid sequence: CASSLVLAGASTYNEQFF. Full variable domain (remainder filled in from reference TRBV7-8 and TRBJ2-1): GAGVSQSPRYKVAKRGQDVALRCDPISGHVSLFWYQQALGQGPEFLTYFQNEAQLDKSGLPSDRFFAERPEGSVSTLKIQRTQQEDSAVYLCASSLVLAGASTYNEQFFGPGTRLTVL.

The V call is TRBV30, the J call TRBJ2-1, with 7 bases fitting TRBD2. V was pared by 0 bases and J by 14 bases, with 4 bases of the junction left unmatched. Germline V gives CDR1 GTSNPN, CDR2 SVGIG (reference sequence). The CDR3 is 11 residues long. CDR3 loop: CAWSVGRSKFF. The CDR3 coding sequence is TGTGCCTGGAGTGTCGGGAGGTCGAAGTTCTTC.

This clone came up a few times. The chain links TRBV30 to TRBJ2-2; 9 positions match TRBD1. This CDR3 spans 15 amino acids. Germline CDR1 is GTSNPN and CDR2 is SVGIG (reference sequence). Trimming removed 5 bases from V and 4 bases from J; junction bases left unmatched: 8. The CDR3 region has the DNA TGTGCCTGGGGACAGGGGTCCTCGAGCACCGGGGAGCTGTTTTTT. It translates to CAWGQGSSSTGELFF. The whole variable domain, remainder taken from reference TRBV30 and TRBJ2-2, is SQTIHQWPATLVQPVGSPLSLECTVEGTSNPNLYWYRQAAGRGLQLLFYSVGIGQISSEVPQNLSASRPQDRQFILSSKKLLLSDSGFYLCAWGQGSSSTGELFFGEGSRLTVL.

The rearrangement joins TRBV4-3 to TRBJ1-2, with 7 bases identical to TRBD1. CDR1 and CDR2 from the germline V gene are LGHNA and YSLEER. Trimming removed 0 bases from V and 6 bases from J; junction bases left unmatched: 7. This CDR3 is built from 15 residues. CDR3: CASSQDVAGGNGYTF. The CDR3, as DNA: TGCGCCAGCAGCCAAGATGTGGCAGGGGGAAATGGCTACACCTTC.

This chain uses TRBV4-3 with TRBJ2-3, with D possibly being TRBD2 (5 bases). The germline V gene has CDR1 LGHNA and CDR2 YSLEER. The CDR3 is 15 amino acids. V was cut by 1 base and J by 6 bases, with 14 bases left in between. The CDR3 loop reads CASSQVEGIADTQYF. Written as DNA, the CDR3 is TGCGCCAGCAGCCAAGTTGAGGGTATAGCGGATACGCAGTATTTT.

The chain joins TRBV4-3 to TRBJ1-6; 7 bases line up with TRBD1. In germline, CDR1 is LGHNA, CDR2 YSLEER. J was trimmed by 5 bases and V by 4 bases; bases with no gene match: 8. This CDR3 is 16 amino acids long. This CDR3 reads CASSPRAGGNNSPLHF. In nucleotides, the CDR3 is TGCGCCAGCAGCCCCCGCGCAGGGGGGAATAATTCACCCCTCCACTTT.

The chain combines TRBV5-4 with TRBJ2-1, with 10 bases aligning to TRBD2. The V gene's germline CDR1 is SGHNT and CDR2 YYREEE (reference sequence). Unmatched junction bases numbered 5, after V lost 3 bases and J lost 2 bases. CDR3 length equals 16 residues. The CDR3 is CASSSRTSGTYNEQFF. The CDR3 DNA reads TGTGCCAGCAGCTCCCGGACTAGCGGAACCTACAATGAGCAGTTCTTC.

This clone has just a few counts. The chain recombines TRBV5-1 with TRBJ2-7; D could derive from TRBD1 or TRBD2 (5 bases each). Between the trimmed V and J ends, which lost 4 bases and 3 bases, there was a span of 17 bases. Germline CDR1 is SGHRS and CDR2 is YFSETQ. The CDR3 spans 15 residues. CDR3 bases: TGCGCCAGCAGCCCTCAGGTGGGGACGAACTACGAGCAGTACTTC. This gives the protein CASSPQVGTNYEQYF.

The chain carries TRBV5-1 and TRBJ2-2; 7 bases fit TRBD2. CDR3 length equals 15 residues. CDR1 SGHRS and CDR2 YFSETQ come from the germline V gene. The V gene end was trimmed by 3 bases and the J gene end by 6 bases; junction bases not matched to a gene: 8. This CDR3 reads CASSSSLANPGELFF. The CDR3 bases are TGCGCCAGCAGCTCCTCACTAGCGAATCCCGGGGAGCTGTTTTTT.

The chain links TRBV6-5 to TRBJ2-7; TRBD1 agrees at 7 bases. CDR3 length: 13 residues. Germline CDR1 is MNHEY and CDR2 is SVGAGI. The CDR3 region has the DNA TGTGGGGTGAGGAGGACAGGAACCTACGAGCAGTACTTC. It encodes CGVRRTGTYEQYF.

V and J are TRBV28 and TRBJ2-5, with TRBD2 identical over 8 bases. The V segment lost 5 bases and the J segment 5 bases; nucleotides outside the gene matches: 10. Germline loops: CDR1 MDHEN, CDR2 SYDVKM. The CDR3 covers 15 residues. Here the CDR3 DNA reads TGTGCCAGCAGTAAACTAGCGGCCCCGACGGAGACCCAGTACTTC. This sequence encodes CASSKLAAPTETQYF.

The J gene is TRBJ2-3, the V gene TRBV18, with D possibly being TRBD1 (5 bases). The CDR3 sequence is 16 residues long. Germline V lookup: CDR1 KGHSH, CDR2 LQKENI. The V end lost 2 bases, the J end lost 1 base, and 13 bases lay between the germline ends. In nucleotides, the CDR3 is TGTGCCAGCTCACCAGGGTGGGCCAGGGGCACAGATACGCAGTATTTT. This codes for CASSPGWARGTDTQYF.

This chain links TRBV28 with TRBJ2-7; D remains ambiguous. CDR1 and CDR2 (germline): MDHEN, SYDVKM. The CDR3 runs 12 residues. Between the trimmed V and J ends, which lost 2 bases and 1 base, there was a span of 3 bases. The CDR3 spells CASSLASYEQYF. The CDR3 nucleotides read TGTGCCAGCAGTTTAGCGTCCTACGAGCAGTACTTC.

The rearrangement links TRBV29-1 to TRBJ2-5; no clear D. Trimming shortened V by 6 bases and J by 5 bases, and 10 bases separated the two germline ends. CDR3 length: 11 residues. Germline assignment: CDR1 SQVTM and CDR2 ANQGSEA. CDR3 region: CSVGVSETQYF. CDR3 nucleotide sequence: TGCAGCGTCGGCGTTAGTGAGACCCAGTACTTC.

The chain joins TRBV30 to TRBJ1-5, with D maybe TRBD1 (5 bases). The CDR3 has 14 amino acids. Trimming pared 0 bases from V and 7 bases from J, leaving 13 bases between. Germline V gives CDR1 GTSNPN, CDR2 SVGIG (reference sequence). CDR3 residues: CAWSVRGGAQPQHF. DNA for the CDR3: TGTGCCTGGAGTGTACGGGGAGGGGCGCAGCCCCAGCATTTT.

V is TRBV30 and J is TRBJ1-2; D possibly corresponds to TRBD1 (5 bases). The germline V gene has CDR1 GTSNPN and CDR2 SVGIG (reference sequence). CDR3 size: 16 residues. The V and J ends lost 0 bases and 6 bases respectively, with 20 bases between them. This chain's CDR3 is CAWSVVVGAGGDGYTF. The DNA for the CDR3 is TGTGCCTGGAGTGTAGTCGTTGGGGCAGGCGGCGATGGCTACACCTTC.

This clone has a handful of counts. CDR3 coding DNA: TGTGCCAGCAGCCGAGACATAGCGGGAGGGCCCTCCTACGAGCAGTACTTC. Its translation is CASSRDIAGGPSYEQYF. The chain has TRBV4-2 and TRBJ2-7; 11 positions match TRBD2. Germline CDR1 is LGHNA and CDR2 is YNFKEQ. V lost 4 bases, J lost 0 bases, and 8 bases stayed unmatched. CDR3 size: 17 residues.

This clone was seen more than once but under ten times. The chain recombines TRBV10-3 with TRBJ2-4, with D perhaps matching TRBD1 (5 bases). Germline V gives CDR1 ENHRY, CDR2 SYGVKD. The CDR3 totals 17 residues. The V end was cut by 3 bases, the J end by 0 bases, with 15 bases between. The CDR3 DNA reads as TGTGCCATCAGTGACCTACGCACAGGAACAGCCAAAAACATTCAGTACTTC. The encoded protein is CAISDLRTGTAKNIQYF.